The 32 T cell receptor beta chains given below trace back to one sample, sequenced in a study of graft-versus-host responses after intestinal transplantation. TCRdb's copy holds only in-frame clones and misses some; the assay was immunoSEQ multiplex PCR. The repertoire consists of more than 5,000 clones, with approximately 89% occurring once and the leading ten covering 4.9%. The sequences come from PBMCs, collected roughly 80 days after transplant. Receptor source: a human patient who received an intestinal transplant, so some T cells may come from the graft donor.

For the CDR3, the DNA is TGTGCCAGCAGTTTAAAAGTTACTAGCAATCAGCCCCAGCATTTT. Translating gives CASSLKVTSNQPQHF. The chain combines TRBV28 with TRBJ1-5; D is undetermined. Germline loops: CDR1 MDHEN, CDR2 SYDVKM. This CDR3 spans 15 amino acids. Deletions cut 2 bases from V and 0 bases from J, with 8 bases between.

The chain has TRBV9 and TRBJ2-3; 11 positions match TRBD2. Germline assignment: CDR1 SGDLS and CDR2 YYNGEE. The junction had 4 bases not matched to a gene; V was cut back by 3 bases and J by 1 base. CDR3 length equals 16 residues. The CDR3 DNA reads TGTGCCAGCAGCGAGACACTAGCGGGGGGCACAGATACGCAGTATTTT. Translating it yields CASSETLAGGTDTQYF.

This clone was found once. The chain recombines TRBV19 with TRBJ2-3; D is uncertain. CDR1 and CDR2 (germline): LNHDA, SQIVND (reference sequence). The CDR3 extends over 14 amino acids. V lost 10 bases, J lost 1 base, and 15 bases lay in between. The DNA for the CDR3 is TGTGCCATCCCCAGGTGCAGCGGCACAGATACGCAGTATTTT. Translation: CAIPRCSGTDTQYF.

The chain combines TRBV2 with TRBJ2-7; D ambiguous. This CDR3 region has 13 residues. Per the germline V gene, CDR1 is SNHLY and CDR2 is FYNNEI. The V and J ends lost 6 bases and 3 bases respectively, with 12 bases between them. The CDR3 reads CASRPKGFYEQYV. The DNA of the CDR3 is TGTGCCAGCAGACCAAAGGGTTTCTACGAGCAGTACGTC.

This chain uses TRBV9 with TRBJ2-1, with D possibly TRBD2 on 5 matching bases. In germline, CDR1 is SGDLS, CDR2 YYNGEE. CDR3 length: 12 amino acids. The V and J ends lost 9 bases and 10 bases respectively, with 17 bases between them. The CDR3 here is CATSPGVGEQFF. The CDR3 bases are TGTGCCACATCACCCGGGGTCGGGGAGCAGTTCTTC.

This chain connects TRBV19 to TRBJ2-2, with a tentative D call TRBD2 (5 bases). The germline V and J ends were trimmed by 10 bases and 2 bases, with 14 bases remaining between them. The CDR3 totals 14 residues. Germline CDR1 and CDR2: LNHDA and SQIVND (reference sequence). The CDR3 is CATTLRGNTGELFF. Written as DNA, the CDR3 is TGTGCCACAACCCTTCGGGGAAACACCGGGGAGCTGTTTTTT.

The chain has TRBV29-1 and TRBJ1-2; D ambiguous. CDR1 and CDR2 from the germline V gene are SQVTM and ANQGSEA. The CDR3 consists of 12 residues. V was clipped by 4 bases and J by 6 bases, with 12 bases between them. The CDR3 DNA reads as TGCAGCGTTGGAGACGGGAGAGATGGCTACACCTTC. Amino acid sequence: CSVGDGRDGYTF.

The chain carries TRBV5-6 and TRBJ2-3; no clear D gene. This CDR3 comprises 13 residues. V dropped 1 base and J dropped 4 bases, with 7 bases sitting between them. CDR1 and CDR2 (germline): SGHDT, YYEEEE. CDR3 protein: CASSLSGSDTQYF. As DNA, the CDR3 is TGTGCCAGCAGCTTGTCCGGGTCAGATACGCAGTATTTT. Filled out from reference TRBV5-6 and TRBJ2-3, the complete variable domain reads DAGVTQSPTHLIKTRGQQVTLRCSPKSGHDTVSWYQQALGQGPQFIFQYYEEEERQRGNFPDRFSGHQFPNYSSELNVNALLLGDSALYLCASSLSGSDTQYFGPGTRLTVL.

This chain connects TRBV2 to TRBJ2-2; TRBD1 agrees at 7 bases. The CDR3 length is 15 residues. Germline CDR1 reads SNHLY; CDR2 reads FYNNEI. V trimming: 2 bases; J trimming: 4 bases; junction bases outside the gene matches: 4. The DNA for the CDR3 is TGTGCCAGCAGTGAATGGGGACAGCGCACCGGGGAGCTGTTTTTT. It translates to CASSEWGQRTGELFF.

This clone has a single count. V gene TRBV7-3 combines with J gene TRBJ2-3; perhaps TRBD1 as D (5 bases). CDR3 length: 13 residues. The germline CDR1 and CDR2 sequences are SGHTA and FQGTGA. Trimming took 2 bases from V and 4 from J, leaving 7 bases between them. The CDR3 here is CASSLLGPDTQYF. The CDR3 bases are TGTGCCAGCAGCTTACTGGGGCCAGATACGCAGTATTTT.

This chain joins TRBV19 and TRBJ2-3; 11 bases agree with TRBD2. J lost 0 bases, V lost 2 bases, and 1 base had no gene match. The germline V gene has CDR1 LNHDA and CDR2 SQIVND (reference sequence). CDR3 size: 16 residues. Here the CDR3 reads CASSITSGGSTDTQYF. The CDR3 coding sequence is TGTGCCAGTAGTATAACTAGCGGGGGAAGCACAGATACGCAGTATTTT.

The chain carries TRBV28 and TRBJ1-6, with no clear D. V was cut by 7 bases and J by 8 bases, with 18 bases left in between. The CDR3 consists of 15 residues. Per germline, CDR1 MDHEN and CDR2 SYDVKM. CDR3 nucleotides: TGTGCCAGCACAGAGGACTCCGTGGTTTATTCACCCCTCCACTTT. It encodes CASTEDSVVYSPLHF.

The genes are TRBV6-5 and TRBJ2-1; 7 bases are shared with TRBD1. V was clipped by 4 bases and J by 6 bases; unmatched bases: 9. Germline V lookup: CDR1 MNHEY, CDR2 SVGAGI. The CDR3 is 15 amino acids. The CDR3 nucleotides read TGTGCCAGCAGTTTGACAGGGTTAGGGGTCAATGAGCAGTTCTTC. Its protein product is CASSLTGLGVNEQFF.

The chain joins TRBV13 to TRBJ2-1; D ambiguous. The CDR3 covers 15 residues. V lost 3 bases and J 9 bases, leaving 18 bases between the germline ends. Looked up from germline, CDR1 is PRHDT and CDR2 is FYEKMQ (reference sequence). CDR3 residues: CASSFNGGVLGEQFF. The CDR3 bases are TGTGCCAGCAGCTTTAATGGTGGGGTGCTCGGTGAGCAGTTCTTC.

The CDR3 DNA sequence: TGCGCCAGCAGCTCCCGACTAGCGGCCACCGGGGAGCTGTTTTTT. Translating gives CASSSRLAATGELFF. The J gene is TRBJ2-2, the V gene TRBV4-3; 9 bases are shared with TRBD2. V lost 5 bases, J lost 4 bases, and 5 bases stayed unmatched. This CDR3 is built from 15 residues. Germline V lookup: CDR1 LGHNA, CDR2 YSLEER.

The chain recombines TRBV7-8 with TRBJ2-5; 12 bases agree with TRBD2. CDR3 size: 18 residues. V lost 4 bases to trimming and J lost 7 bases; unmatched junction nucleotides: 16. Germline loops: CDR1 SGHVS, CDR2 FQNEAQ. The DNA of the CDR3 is TGTGCCAGCAGCTCAGAGGGTTCGCTAGCGGGGGGGCCGGGGACCCAGTACTTC. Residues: CASSSEGSLAGGPGTQYF.

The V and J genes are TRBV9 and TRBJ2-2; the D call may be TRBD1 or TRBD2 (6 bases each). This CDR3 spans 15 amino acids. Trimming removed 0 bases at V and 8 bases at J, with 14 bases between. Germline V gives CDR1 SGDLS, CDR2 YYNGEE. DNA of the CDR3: TGTGCCAGCAGCGTAGATCTACAGGGAGGTGGGGAGCTGTTTTTT. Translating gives CASSVDLQGGGELFF. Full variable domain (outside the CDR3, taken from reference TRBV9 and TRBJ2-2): DSGVTQTPKHLITATGQRVTLRCSPRSGDLSVYWYQQSLDQGLQFLIQYYNGEERAKGNILERFSAQQFPDLHSELNLSSLELGDSALYFCASSVDLQGGGELFFGEGSRLTVL.

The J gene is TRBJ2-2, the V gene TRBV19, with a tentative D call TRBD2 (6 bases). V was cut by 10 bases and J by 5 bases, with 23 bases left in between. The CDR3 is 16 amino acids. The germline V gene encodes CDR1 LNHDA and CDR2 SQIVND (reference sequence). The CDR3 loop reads CAISLFDIGGTGELFF. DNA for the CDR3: TGTGCCATCAGTCTCTTTGACATAGGAGGGACCGGGGAGCTGTTTTTT. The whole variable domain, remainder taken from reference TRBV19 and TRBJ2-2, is DGGITQSPKYLFRKEGQNVTLSCEQNLNHDAMYWYRQDPGQGLRLIYYSQIVNDFQKGDIAEGYSVSREKKESFPLTVTSAQKNPTAFYLCAISLFDIGGTGELFFGEGSRLTVL.

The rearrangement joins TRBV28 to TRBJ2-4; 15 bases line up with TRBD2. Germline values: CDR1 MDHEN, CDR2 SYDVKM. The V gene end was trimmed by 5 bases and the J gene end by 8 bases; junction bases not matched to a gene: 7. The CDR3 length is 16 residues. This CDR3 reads CASSPLRTSGRDIQYF. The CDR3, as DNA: TGTGCCAGCAGTCCCCTCAGGACTAGCGGGAGGGACATTCAGTACTTC.

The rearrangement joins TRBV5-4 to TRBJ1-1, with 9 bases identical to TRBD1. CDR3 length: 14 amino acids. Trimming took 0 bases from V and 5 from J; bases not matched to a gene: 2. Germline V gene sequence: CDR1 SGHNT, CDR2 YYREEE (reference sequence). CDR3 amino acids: CASSLEGQGTEAFF. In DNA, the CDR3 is TGTGCCAGCAGCTTGGAAGGACAGGGGACTGAAGCTTTCTTT.

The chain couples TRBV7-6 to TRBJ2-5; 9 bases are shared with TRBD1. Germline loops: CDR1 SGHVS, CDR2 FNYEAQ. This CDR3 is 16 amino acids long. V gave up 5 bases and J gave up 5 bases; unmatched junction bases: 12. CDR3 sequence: CASSLRTGDPRETQYF. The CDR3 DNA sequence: TGTGCCAGCAGCCTCAGGACAGGGGACCCCCGGGAGACCCAGTACTTC.

CDR3 sequence (DNA): TGTGCCAGCTCAGTACGACAGGACTCCTACGAGCAGTACGTC. This gives the protein CASSVRQDSYEQYV. V gene TRBV18 combines with J gene TRBJ2-7; D possibly corresponds to TRBD1 (6 bases). CDR3 length equals 14 residues. In germline, CDR1 is KGHSH, CDR2 LQKENI. Trimming took 5 bases from V and 0 from J, leaving 11 bases between them.

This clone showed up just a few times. CDR3 bases: TGTGCCAGCAGTTACGACAGCACAGATACGCAGTATTTT. Its protein is CASSYDSTDTQYF. The J gene is TRBJ2-3, the V gene TRBV6-5; no clear D. Trimming took off 2 bases at V and 0 bases at J, with 3 bases between the two ends. The CDR3 is 13 residues long. The germline CDR1 and CDR2 sequences are MNHEY and SVGAGI.

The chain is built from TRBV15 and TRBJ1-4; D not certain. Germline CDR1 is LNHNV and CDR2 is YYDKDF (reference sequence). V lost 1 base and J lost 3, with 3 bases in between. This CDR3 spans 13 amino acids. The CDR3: CATSRGSNEKLFF. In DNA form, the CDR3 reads TGTGCCACCAGCAGAGGCTCTAATGAAAAACTGTTTTTT.

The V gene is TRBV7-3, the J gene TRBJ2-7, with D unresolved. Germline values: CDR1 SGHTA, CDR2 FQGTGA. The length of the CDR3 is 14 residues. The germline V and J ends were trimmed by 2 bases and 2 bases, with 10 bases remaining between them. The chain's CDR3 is CASSLELYPYEQYF. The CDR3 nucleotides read TGTGCCAGCAGCTTAGAGTTGTACCCCTACGAGCAGTACTTC.

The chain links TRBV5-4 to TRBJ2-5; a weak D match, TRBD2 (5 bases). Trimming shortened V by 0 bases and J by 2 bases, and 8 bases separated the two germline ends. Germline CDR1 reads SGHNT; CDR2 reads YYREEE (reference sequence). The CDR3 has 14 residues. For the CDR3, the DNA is TGTGCCAGCAGCTTGGGTGGACTGCAAGAGACCCAGTACTTC. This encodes CASSLGGLQETQYF.

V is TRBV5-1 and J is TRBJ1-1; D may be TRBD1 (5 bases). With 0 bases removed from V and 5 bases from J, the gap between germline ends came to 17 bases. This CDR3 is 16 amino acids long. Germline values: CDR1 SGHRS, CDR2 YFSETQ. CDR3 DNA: TGCGCCAGCAGCTTGGGGTCTCTAGGGGTTTGGACTGAAGCTTTCTTT. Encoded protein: CASSLGSLGVWTEAFF.

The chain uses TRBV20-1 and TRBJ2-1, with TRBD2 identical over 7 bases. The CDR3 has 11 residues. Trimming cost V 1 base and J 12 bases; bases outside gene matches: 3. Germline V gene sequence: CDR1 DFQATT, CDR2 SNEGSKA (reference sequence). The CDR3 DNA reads TGCAGTGCTAGAGCGGGGGGTTTGCAGTTCTTC. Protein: CSARAGGLQFF.

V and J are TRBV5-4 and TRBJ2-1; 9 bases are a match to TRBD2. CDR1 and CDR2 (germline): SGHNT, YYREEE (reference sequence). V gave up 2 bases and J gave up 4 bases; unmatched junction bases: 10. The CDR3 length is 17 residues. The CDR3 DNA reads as TGTGCCAGCAGCTTCAGCAAGCTAGCGGGACCGTACAATGAGCAGTTCTTC. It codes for CASSFSKLAGPYNEQFF.

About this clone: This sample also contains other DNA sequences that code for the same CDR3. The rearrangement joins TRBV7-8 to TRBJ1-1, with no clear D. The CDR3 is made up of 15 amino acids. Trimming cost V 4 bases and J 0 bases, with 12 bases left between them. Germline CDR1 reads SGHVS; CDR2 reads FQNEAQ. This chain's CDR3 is CASSWYLPMNTEAFF. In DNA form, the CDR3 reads TGTGCCAGCAGCTGGTACCTCCCCATGAACACTGAAGCTTTCTTT.

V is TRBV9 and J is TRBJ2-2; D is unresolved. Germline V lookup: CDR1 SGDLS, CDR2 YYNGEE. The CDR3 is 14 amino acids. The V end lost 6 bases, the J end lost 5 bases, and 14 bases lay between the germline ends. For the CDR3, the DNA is TGTGCCAGCACCAATCTGGACCTTACCGGGGAGCTGTTTTTT. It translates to CASTNLDLTGELFF.

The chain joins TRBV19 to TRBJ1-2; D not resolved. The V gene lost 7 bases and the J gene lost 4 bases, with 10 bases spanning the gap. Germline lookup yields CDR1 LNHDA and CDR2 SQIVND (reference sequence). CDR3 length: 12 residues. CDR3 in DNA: TGTGCCAGTACGTTCTGGGGCTATGGCTACACCTTC. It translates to CASTFWGYGYTF.